Each of the 15 T cell receptor beta chains below was sequenced from the same sample in a study of T cell responses to AZD1222 COVID-19 vaccine. This table comes from immunoSEQ multiplex PCR, and its TCRdb copy is limited to in-frame clones, with some not included. The sample shows around 180,000 clones, roughly 88% of them seen only once. The source material was peripheral blood, sampled on day 0 of AZD1222 vaccination. These receptors were taken from an adult in good health.

V usage is TRBV6-5 and J usage is TRBJ1-5, with no clear D. The CDR3 runs 12 residues. Germline lookup yields CDR1 MNHEY and CDR2 SVGAGI. Deletions cut 6 bases from V and 0 bases from J, with 3 bases between. The CDR3 DNA reads TGTGCCAGCAGAAATAGCAATCAGCCCCAGCATTTT. Residues: CASRNSNQPQHF.

The rearrangement uses TRBV6-5 and TRBJ2-2, with 7 bases that match TRBD1. Germline CDR1 reads MNHEY; CDR2 reads SVGAGI. The CDR3 spans 16 residues. With V trimmed by 0 bases and J by 5 bases, 6 bases remained unmatched. The chain's CDR3 is CASSYSTGTTTGELFF. CDR3 nucleotide sequence: TGTGCCAGCAGTTACTCGACAGGGACGACAACCGGGGAGCTGTTTTTT.

This chain links TRBV6-1 with TRBJ2-5, with TRBD1 matching 9 bases. CDR1 MNHNS and CDR2 SASEGT come from the germline V gene. The V gene end was trimmed by 0 bases and the J gene end by 4 bases; junction bases not matched to a gene: 3. CDR3 length: 15 amino acids. CDR3 in DNA: TGTGCCAGCAGTGAAGCCCACAGGGGGCGAGAGACCCAGTACTTC. Protein product: CASSEAHRGRETQYF.

The rearrangement links TRBV23-1 to TRBJ1-6; D gene unclear. TRBV23-1 is an ORF for which the function is uncertain. The V end was cut by 1 base, the J end by 9 bases, with 4 bases between. CDR3 length: 12 amino acids. This CDR3 reads CASSQLRSPLHF. The CDR3 DNA is TGCGCCAGCAGTCAATTGCGTTCACCCCTCCACTTT.

The genes are TRBV3-1 (or the pseudogene TRBV3-2) and TRBJ2-2, with a weak D call TRBD1 (6 bases). The V gene's germline CDR1 is LGHDT and CDR2 YNNKEL (reference sequence). Trimming pared 1 base from V and 6 bases from J, leaving 15 bases between. The CDR3 is made up of 16 amino acids. The CDR3, as DNA: TGTGCCAGCAGCCAAGTGGGGGCAGGGCCCGCCGGGGAGCTGTTTTTT. Translating gives CASSQVGAGPAGELFF.

As for this clone: This may stem from a read error, because a much larger clone lies one nucleotide away. The chain carries TRBV12-3 or TRBV12-4 and TRBJ1-1; the match to TRBD1 covers 8 bases. The CDR3 consists of 13 residues. Unmatched junction bases numbered 1, after V lost 6 bases and J lost 1 base. CDR3 protein: CASRDRGNTEAFF. CDR3 sequence (DNA): TGTGCCAGCAGAGACAGGGGGAACACTGAAGCTTTCTTT.

The chain uses TRBV4-2 and TRBJ2-1; 8 bases are shared with TRBD2. With 0 bases clipped from V and 8 bases from J, the junction kept 6 bases outside the gene matches. The CDR3 length is 15 residues. Germline lookup yields CDR1 LGHNA and CDR2 YNFKEQ. The CDR3 protein is CASSQDVGGADEQFF. The CDR3 nucleotides read TGTGCCAGCAGCCAAGACGTCGGGGGGGCGGATGAGCAGTTCTTC.

The V gene is TRBV5-1, the J gene TRBJ2-2; unclear D gene. From germline, CDR1 is SGHRS and CDR2 YFSETQ. CDR3 length: 16 residues. Trimming pared 2 bases from V and 0 bases from J, leaving 11 bases between. The CDR3 sequence is CASSFGRRPNTGELFF. The CDR3 nucleotides read TGCGCCAGCAGCTTTGGACGGAGACCGAACACCGGGGAGCTGTTTTTT.

This chain links TRBV4-3 with TRBJ2-3; a weak D match, TRBD2 (7 bases). Per germline, CDR1 LGHNA and CDR2 YSLEER. V was shortened by 0 bases and J by 4 bases, with 11 bases between the two germline ends. The CDR3 sequence is 15 residues long. This CDR3 reads CASSQDGRGADTQYF. The DNA for the CDR3 is TGCGCCAGCAGCCAAGATGGGAGGGGGGCAGATACGCAGTATTTT.

The J gene is TRBJ1-3, the V gene TRBV19; D ambiguous. The germline gives CDR1 LNHDA, CDR2 SQIVND (reference sequence). V gave up 5 bases and J gave up 5 bases, with 10 bases separating them. The CDR3 length is 13 residues. The CDR3 DNA is TGTGCCAGTAGTGAGTCAGGACGAAACACCATATATTTT. It encodes CASSESGRNTIYF.

This rearrangement joins TRBV11-3 to TRBJ2-2, with D hard to call. Trimming took off 4 bases at V and 7 bases at J, with 7 bases between the two ends. Germline V gives CDR1 SGHNT, CDR2 YENEEA. The CDR3 extends over 12 amino acids. CDR3 in DNA: TGTGCCAGCAGCTACCCCTACGGGGAGCTGTTTTTT. Translating gives CASSYPYGELFF.

The chain uses TRBV5-1 and TRBJ2-4; 10 bases are a match to TRBD2. Germline V gene sequence: CDR1 SGHRS, CDR2 YFSETQ. J was trimmed by 3 bases and V by 4 bases; bases with no gene match: 7. CDR3 length equals 16 residues. The CDR3 loop is CASSPSGGRDKNIQYF. Here the CDR3 DNA reads TGCGCCAGCAGCCCTAGCGGGGGCCGGGACAAAAACATTCAGTACTTC.

This rearrangement joins TRBV2 to TRBJ1-5, with TRBD1 identical over 7 bases. The CDR3 runs to 18 residues. V dropped 0 bases and J dropped 0; count of bases not matched to a gene: 8. The germline V gene has CDR1 SNHLY and CDR2 FYNNEI. CDR3 sequence reads: CASSEAGTEIYSNQPQHF. The CDR3 nucleotides are TGTGCCAGCAGTGAAGCAGGGACAGAGATTTATAGCAATCAGCCCCAGCATTTT.

CDR3: CASSLNVGTSPYDEQFF. The CDR3 DNA is TGTGCCAGCAGCTTAAACGTAGGGACTAGTCCGTACGATGAGCAGTTCTTC. This chain connects TRBV7-9 to TRBJ2-1; TRBD2 matches 8 bases. The CDR3 is 17 amino acids. Germline CDR1 is SEHNR and CDR2 is FQNEAQ (reference sequence). V was clipped by 2 bases and J by 8 bases; unmatched bases: 14. The full variable domain, rest sourced from reference TRBV7-9 and TRBJ2-1, is DTGVSQNPRHKITKRGQNVTFRCDPISEHNRLYWYRQTLGQGPEFLTYFQNEAQLEKSRLLSDRFSAERPKGSFSTLEIQRTEQGDSAMYLCASSLNVGTSPYDEQFFGPGTRLTVL.

V is TRBV6-5 and J is TRBJ2-5; no reliable D call. The germline gives CDR1 MNHEY, CDR2 SVGAGI. The CDR3 runs 13 residues. Trimming cost V 6 bases and J 4 bases, with 12 bases left between them. The CDR3 region has the DNA TGTGCCAGCAGCCACTCCCTCCGAGAGACCCAGTACTTC. Translated, it gives CASSHSLRETQYF.